These 23 T cell receptor beta chains came from one sample sequenced in a study of identical twins. From the 5' RACE reads, TCRdb called clonotypes with MiXCR, one entry per CDR3 protein. The table includes some 730,000 distinct CDR3 sequences, 18% detected once. This sample was also put to use in a study of T cells expressing NK-cell markers.

Sequencing was carried out using PBMCs. The receptors derive from a woman aged 18-35 years in good health.

V usage is TRBV4-3 and J usage is TRBJ2-6, with D tentatively TRBD2 (5 bases). The CDR3 loop spans 16 amino acids. V gave up 0 bases and J gave up 4 bases, with 10 bases separating them. CDR1 is LGHNA, CDR2 YSLEER, per germline. The CDR3 sequence is CASSQDWRLGANVLTF. The CDR3 DNA follows: TGCGCCAGCAGCCAAGATTGGAGGTTGGGGGCCAACGTCCTGACTTTC.

V and J are TRBV6-2 or TRBV6-3 and TRBJ2-3; possibly TRBD1 or TRBD2 for D (5 bases each). Between the trimmed V and J ends, which lost 6 bases and 4 bases, there was a span of 20 bases. Germline V lookup: CDR1 MNHEY, CDR2 SVGEGT. The CDR3 covers 16 residues. In DNA, the CDR3 is TGTGCCAGCAGATTCGCGGACTGGAAAGGGGCAGATACGCAGTATTTT. Translation: CASRFADWKGADTQYF.

This clonotype was recorded many times. V usage is TRBV12-3 or TRBV12-4 and J usage is TRBJ1-2; D gene unclear. V gave up 3 bases and J gave up 1 base, with 6 bases separating them. This CDR3 is built from 13 residues. The CDR3 nucleotides are TGTGCCAGCAGTTTGGCCAGTAACTATGGCTACACCTTC. Its translation is CASSLASNYGYTF.

This clonotype occurred a few times. The chain uses TRBV7-9 and TRBJ2-7, with 7 bases matching TRBD2. The junction had 14 bases not matched to a gene; V was cut back by 8 bases and J by 4 bases. This CDR3 has 15 residues. Germline lookup yields CDR1 SEHNR and CDR2 FQNEAQ (reference sequence). DNA of the CDR3: TGTGCCAGCCTCCACGGGGGTAGCGGGCTATACGAGCAGTACTTC. Translated: CASLHGGSGLYEQYF.

This clonotype was seen repeatedly, ten times or more. The rearrangement joins TRBV10-3 to TRBJ1-5; no reliable D call. Germline V lookup: CDR1 ENHRY, CDR2 SYGVKD. This CDR3 has 14 amino acids. V shed 0 bases and J shed 5 bases, with 8 bases lying between them. The CDR3 sequence: CAISESRADQPQHF. The CDR3 DNA is TGTGCCATCAGTGAGTCGAGGGCAGATCAGCCCCAGCATTTT.

The chain combines TRBV20-1 with TRBJ2-3; no clear D. The germline V gene encodes CDR1 DFQATT and CDR2 SNEGSKA (reference sequence). This CDR3 spans 13 amino acids. Between the trimmed V and J ends, which lost 2 bases and 4 bases, there was a span of 10 bases. The CDR3 is CSARLGIPDTQYF. In DNA, the CDR3 is TGCAGTGCTAGATTGGGGATACCAGATACGCAGTATTTT.

The CDR3 is CASSVMGGTPYEQYF. The CDR3 region has the DNA TGTGCCAGCAGCGTAATGGGGGGGACCCCCTACGAGCAGTACTTC. The chain uses TRBV9 and TRBJ2-7; 7 bases are shared with TRBD2. V shed 1 base and J 2 bases; nucleotides not matched to a gene: 6. This CDR3 has 15 amino acids. Germline CDR1 is SGDLS and CDR2 is YYNGEE.

V usage is TRBV18 and J usage is TRBJ1-2; D gene ambiguous. Germline CDR1 and CDR2: KGHSH and LQKENI. The germline V and J ends were trimmed by 0 bases and 6 bases, with 8 bases remaining between them. CDR3 length: 13 amino acids. The CDR3 here is CASSPPLVDGYTF. The CDR3 nucleotides read TGTGCCAGCTCACCACCGCTAGTTGATGGCTACACCTTC.

This chain connects TRBV6-1 to TRBJ1-5, with D unresolved. The CDR3 loop spans 15 amino acids. The V gene's germline CDR1 is MNHNS and CDR2 SASEGT. Trimming stripped 3 bases from V and 6 bases from J, with 15 bases between. The CDR3 DNA sequence: TGTGCCAGCAGTGAGAGAGAGGTGGGAAGTCAGCCCCAGCATTTT. Its protein product is CASSEREVGSQPQHF.

About this clonotype: The final CDR3 position lacks the conserved phenylalanine or tryptophan, pointing to a likely read error. The chain couples TRBV12-3 or TRBV12-4 to TRBJ2-5; tentative D call: TRBD1 (6 bases). The CDR3 length is 14 residues. Trimming removed 1 base at V and 1 base at J, with 7 bases between. The DNA of the CDR3 is TGTGCCAGCAGTTTAGAACAGGGCCAAGAGACCCAGTACTCC. As protein: CASSLEQGQETQYS.

As concerns this clonotype: This may arise from a read error, as a much more abundant clone is one base away. The chain is built from TRBV7-2 and TRBJ1-2; D unclear. The CDR3 extends over 12 amino acids. V lost 0 bases, J lost 6 bases, and 5 bases lay in between. Germline CDR1 reads SGHTA; CDR2 reads FQGNSA. The CDR3 reads CASSLARDGYTF. Written as DNA, the CDR3 is TGTGCCAGCAGCTTAGCAAGGGATGGCTACACCTTC.

Only one count was recorded for this clonotype. The V gene is TRBV5-1, the J gene TRBJ2-7, with 9 bases lining up with TRBD1. The germline V gene encodes CDR1 SGHRS and CDR2 YFSETQ. CDR3 size: 15 residues. With 4 bases clipped from V and 5 bases from J, the junction kept 10 bases outside the gene matches. For the CDR3, the DNA is TGCGCCAGCAGCAAGGGGACAGGGAATTTAAACGAGCAGTACTTC. Amino acid sequence: CASSKGTGNLNEQYF.

The sample holds a few counts of this clonotype. The J gene is TRBJ1-1, the V gene TRBV12-3 or TRBV12-4; TRBD1 might be the D (5 bases). V was shortened by 11 bases and J by 0 bases, with 16 bases between the two germline ends. The CDR3 runs 14 residues. The CDR3 nucleotides read TGTGCCGATTCCTGGGCAGGGATGAACACTGAAGCTTTCTTT. This encodes CADSWAGMNTEAFF.

This clonotype was seen more than once but under ten times. This sequence joins TRBV29-1 and TRBJ2-5, with D perhaps TRBD2 (5 bases). V shed 3 bases and J shed 2 bases, with 13 bases lying between them. Germline lookup yields CDR1 SQVTM and CDR2 ANQGSEA. The CDR3 has 14 amino acids. As DNA, the CDR3 is TGCAGCGTTGAGGACGACTACCGACAAGAGACCCAGTACTTC. This encodes CSVEDDYRQETQYF.

The sample holds a few counts of this clonotype. The chain joins TRBV12-3 or TRBV12-4 to TRBJ2-1; D gene ambiguous. This CDR3 contains 13 residues. The V gene lost 5 bases and the J gene lost 7 bases, with 12 bases spanning the gap. The DNA for the CDR3 is TGTGCCAGCAGTAACCCCCTTTGGAATGAGCAGTTCTTC. Its protein is CASSNPLWNEQFF.

This rearrangement joins TRBV9 to TRBJ2-7, with 7 bases lining up with TRBD1. The CDR3 sequence is 14 residues long. J lost 3 bases, V lost 4 bases, and 7 bases had no gene match. CDR1 SGDLS and CDR2 YYNGEE come from the germline V gene. CDR3 sequence reads: CASSRQGNGYEQYF. CDR3 coding DNA: TGTGCCAGCAGCCGACAGGGTAATGGCTACGAGCAGTACTTC.

The chain carries TRBV20-1 and TRBJ2-2; D is unresolved. The CDR3 spans 14 residues. The ends were cut back, 5 bases at V and 0 bases at J, with 10 bases in the middle. Germline CDR1 and CDR2: DFQATT and SNEGSKA (reference sequence). For the CDR3, the DNA is TGCAGTGCTCGTACACGGGCGAACACCGGGGAGCTGTTTTTT. The encoded protein is CSARTRANTGELFF.

This clonotype has only a few counts. This CDR3 is CASSFRTGANNEQFF. Here the CDR3 DNA reads TGTGCCAGCAGCTTTAGGACAGGCGCCAACAATGAGCAGTTCTTC. This chain uses TRBV5-6 with TRBJ2-1, with 7 bases that match TRBD1. The CDR3 contains 15 residues. Germline CDR1 SGHDT, CDR2 YYEEEE. With V trimmed by 2 bases and J by 5 bases, 7 bases remained unmatched. Together with reference TRBV5-6 and TRBJ2-1, the CDR3 gives the full variable domain: DAGVTQSPTHLIKTRGQQVTLRCSPKSGHDTVSWYQQALGQGPQFIFQYYEEEERQRGNFPDRFSGHQFPNYSSELNVNALLLGDSALYLCASSFRTGANNEQFFGPGTRLTVL.

This clonotype was found a few times. V gene TRBV29-1 combines with J gene TRBJ1-2, with D unclear. CDR3 length equals 12 residues. V gave up 5 bases and J gave up 6 bases, with 13 bases separating them. Looked up from germline, CDR1 is SQVTM and CDR2 is ANQGSEA. For the CDR3, the DNA is TGCAGCGTTTTAAGTCAGAAGAATGGCTACACCTTC. Translation gives CSVLSQKNGYTF.

The rearrangement uses TRBV7-9 and TRBJ1-6; the match to TRBD1 covers 8 bases. This CDR3 contains 14 residues. Per germline, CDR1 SEHNR and CDR2 FQNEAQ (reference sequence). Trimming cost V 5 bases and J 7 bases; bases outside gene matches: 4. This CDR3 reads CASSQDRANSPLHF. CDR3 bases: TGTGCCAGCAGCCAGGACAGGGCCAATTCACCCCTCCACTTT.

This clonotype has just one count. This chain joins TRBV29-1 and TRBJ1-1; possible D gene TRBD1, 6 bases. The V gene lost 5 bases and the J gene lost 3 bases, with 22 bases spanning the gap. Germline V CDR1 and CDR2: SQVTM, ANQGSEA. CDR3 length: 16 residues. CDR3 DNA sequence: TGCAGCGTTCCATCGGGTGGGAAGGGGGTGGACACTGAAGCTTTCTTT. Its protein product is CSVPSGGKGVDTEAFF.

This clonotype showed up just a few times. CDR3 residues: CSAGRVGPSETQYF. The DNA for the CDR3 is TGCAGCGCCGGTAGGGTGGGCCCCTCAGAGACCCAGTACTTC. V and J are TRBV29-1 and TRBJ2-5; D gene uncertain. V dropped 7 bases and J dropped 4 bases, with 19 bases sitting between them. Germline V lookup: CDR1 SQVTM, CDR2 ANQGSEA. The CDR3 contains 14 residues.

The rearrangement links TRBV20-1 to TRBJ2-1; 11 bases match TRBD2. With V trimmed by 6 bases and J by 7 bases, 8 bases remained unmatched. The length of the CDR3 is 14 residues. Germline-derived CDR1 and CDR2 are DFQATT and SNEGSKA (reference sequence). In DNA, the CDR3 is TGCAGTGCCAGTAGCGGGAGGGCCAGAAATGAGCAGTTCTTC. Translated, it gives CSASSGRARNEQFF.